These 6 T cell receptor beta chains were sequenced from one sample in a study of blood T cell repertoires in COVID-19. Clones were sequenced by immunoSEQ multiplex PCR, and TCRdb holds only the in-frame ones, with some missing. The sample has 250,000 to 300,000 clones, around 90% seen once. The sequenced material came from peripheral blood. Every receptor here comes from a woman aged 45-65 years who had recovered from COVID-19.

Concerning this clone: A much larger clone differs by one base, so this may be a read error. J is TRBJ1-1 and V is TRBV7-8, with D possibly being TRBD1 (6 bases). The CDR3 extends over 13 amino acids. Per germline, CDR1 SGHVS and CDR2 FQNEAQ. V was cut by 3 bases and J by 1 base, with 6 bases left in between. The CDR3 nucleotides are TGTGCCAGCAGCTTGACAGGGAACACTGAAGCTTTCTTT. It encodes CASSLTGNTEAFF.

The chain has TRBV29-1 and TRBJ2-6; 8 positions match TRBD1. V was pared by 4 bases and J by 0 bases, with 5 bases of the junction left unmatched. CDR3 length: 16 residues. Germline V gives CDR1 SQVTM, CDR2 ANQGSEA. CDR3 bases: TGCAGCGTTGGCGGGACAGGAAACTCTGGGGCCAACGTCCTGACTTTC. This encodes CSVGGTGNSGANVLTF.

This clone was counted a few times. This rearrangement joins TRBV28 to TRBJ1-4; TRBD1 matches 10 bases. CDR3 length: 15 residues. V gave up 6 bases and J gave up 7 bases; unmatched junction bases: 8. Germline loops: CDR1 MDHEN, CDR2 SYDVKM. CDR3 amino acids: CASSNDRGRFEKLFF. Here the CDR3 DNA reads TGTGCCAGCAGCAACGACAGGGGGCGTTTTGAAAAACTGTTTTTT. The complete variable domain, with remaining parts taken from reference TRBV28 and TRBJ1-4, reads DVKVTQSSRYLVKRTGEKVFLECVQDMDHENMFWYRQDPGLGLRLIYFSYDVKMKEKGDIPEGYSVSREKKERFSLILESASTNQTSMYLCASSNDRGRFEKLFFGSGTQLSVL.

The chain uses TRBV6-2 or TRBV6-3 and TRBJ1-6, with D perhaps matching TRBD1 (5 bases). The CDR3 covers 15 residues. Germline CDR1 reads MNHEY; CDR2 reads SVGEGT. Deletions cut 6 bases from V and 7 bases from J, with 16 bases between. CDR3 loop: CASSPFWTSNSPLHF. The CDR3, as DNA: TGTGCCAGCAGCCCATTTTGGACAAGCAATTCACCCCTCCACTTT.

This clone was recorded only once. The CDR3 DNA is TGTGCTAGTGGTTTCGGGCAGGGTTACAATGAGCAGTTCTTC. Translation: CASGFGQGYNEQFF. The rearrangement uses TRBV12-5 and TRBJ2-1; D is perhaps TRBD1 (5 bases). Trimming removed 3 bases at V and 4 bases at J, with 10 bases between. Germline CDR1 reads LGHNT; CDR2 reads FRNRAP. The CDR3 covers 14 residues.

The CDR3 loop reads CASSVGHLQGSTF. CDR3 DNA: TGTGCCAGCAGCGTAGGACACTTACAGGGGTCCACCTTC. The chain uses TRBV9 and TRBJ1-2, with 7 bases identical to TRBD1. V trimming: 0 bases; J trimming: 13 bases; junction bases outside the gene matches: 9. The CDR3 contains 13 residues. CDR1 and CDR2 from the germline V gene are SGDLS and YYNGEE.